These 22 T cell receptor beta chains were sequenced from one sample in a study of Graves' ophthalmopathy and Graves' hyperthyroidism. The study amplified TCR beta CDR3 regions using RNA transcripts. HTBI primers were used in a first-round RT-PCR, which preceded a second-round multiplex PCR. One entry per CDR3 protein results from TCRdb running MiXCR on the multiplex PCR reads. The repertoire holds some 390,000 distinct CDR3 sequences, with about 17% as singletons. Sequencing was carried out using peripheral blood. The origin of the receptors is a woman in her late teens or twenties with Graves' ophthalmopathy.

This clonotype occurred many times. The CDR3 bases are TGTGCCTGGAACCGCCGGAGGGGTAGCAATCAGCCCCAGCATTTT. Amino acid sequence: CAWNRRRGSNQPQHF. The chain recombines TRBV30 with TRBJ1-5; D perhaps matches TRBD1 (5 bases). The CDR3 totals 15 residues. V dropped 4 bases and J dropped 0 bases, with 13 bases sitting between them. CDR1 and CDR2 (germline): GTSNPN, SVGIG (reference sequence).

This clonotype was seen many times. The V call is TRBV7-2, the J call TRBJ1-1; D is unresolved. The CDR3 runs 14 residues. CDR1 and CDR2 (germline): SGHTA, FQGNSA. With 5 bases removed from V and 5 bases from J, the gap between germline ends came to 15 bases. The CDR3 spells CASSQTEVRTEAFF. DNA of the CDR3: TGTGCCAGCAGCCAAACTGAGGTCCGGACTGAAGCTTTCTTT.

The rearrangement uses TRBV30 and TRBJ2-7; D might be TRBD1 (5 bases). V dropped 5 bases and J dropped 2 bases, with 22 bases sitting between them. Germline-derived CDR1 and CDR2 are GTSNPN and SVGIG (reference sequence). The CDR3 spans 16 residues. The CDR3 bases are TGTGCCTGGCAGTTAGTGGGGCGCCCACCAACCTACGAGCAGTACTTC. As protein: CAWQLVGRPPTYEQYF.

This clonotype was counted many times. This may arise from a read error, as a much more abundant clone is one base away. The chain joins TRBV6-5 to TRBJ2-5; tentatively, D is TRBD2 (6 bases). CDR3 length: 13 amino acids. The germline V gene encodes CDR1 MNHEY and CDR2 SVGAGI. The CDR3 reads CAGSYPGGETQYF. For the CDR3, the DNA is TGTGCCGGCAGTTACCCCGGGGGAGAGACCCAGTACTTC.

This clonotype was recorded many times. This chain links TRBV28 with TRBJ1-5, with D uncertain. CDR3 length equals 14 residues. CDR1 and CDR2 (germline): MDHEN, SYDVKM. The ends were cut back, 7 bases at V and 0 bases at J, with 10 bases in the middle. The CDR3 protein is CASTGLYSNQPQHF. CDR3 coding DNA: TGTGCCAGCACGGGCCTTTATAGCAATCAGCCCCAGCATTTT.

In its sample, this clonotype was seen many times. This chain connects TRBV12-3 or TRBV12-4 to TRBJ1-2; the D is unclear. Trimming cost V 1 base and J 0 bases, with 3 bases left between them. This CDR3 spans 13 amino acids. CDR3 nucleotide sequence: TGTGCCAGCAGTTTAGGAACTAACTATGGCTACACCTTC. It specifies CASSLGTNYGYTF.

This clonotype was observed many times. V gene TRBV27 combines with J gene TRBJ2-7, with TRBD1 matching over 10 bases. With V trimmed by 10 bases and J by 6 bases, 9 bases remained unmatched. The CDR3 spans 13 residues. CDR1 and CDR2 (germline): MNHEY, SMNVEV (reference sequence). CDR3 sequence (DNA): TGTGCCACGACCCCCGGACAGGGGGGCGAGCAGTACTTC. This encodes CATTPGQGGEQYF.

This clonotype has ten or more counts. V and J are TRBV30 and TRBJ1-1, with D unclear. Germline values: CDR1 GTSNPN, CDR2 SVGIG (reference sequence). The CDR3 length is 13 residues. Trimming removed 0 bases from V and 5 bases from J, with 10 bases in between. CDR3 sequence (DNA): TGTGCCTGGAGTGTAGGAAAAGAGACTGAAGCTTTCTTT. Translated: CAWSVGKETEAFF. The entire variable domain, with the rest obtained from reference TRBV30 and TRBJ1-1, is as follows: SQTIHQWPATLVQPVGSPLSLECTVEGTSNPNLYWYRQAAGRGLQLLFYSVGIGQISSEVPQNLSASRPQDRQFILSSKKLLLSDSGFYLCAWSVGKETEAFFGQGTRLTVV.

This chain uses TRBV27 with TRBJ2-7; tentative D call: TRBD1 (6 bases). Per germline, CDR1 MNHEY and CDR2 SMNVEV (reference sequence). This CDR3 has 14 amino acids. Trimming took off 6 bases at V and 2 bases at J, with 14 bases between the two ends. CDR3 region: CASSPTGQPYEQYF. CDR3 DNA sequence: TGTGCCAGCAGCCCCACAGGGCAGCCCTACGAGCAGTACTTC.

This clonotype was observed at least ten times. V is TRBV28 and J is TRBJ2-7; D not resolved. Germline CDR1 reads MDHEN; CDR2 reads SYDVKM. This CDR3 is built from 11 residues. V lost 8 bases and J 4 bases, leaving 9 bases between the germline ends. The CDR3 loop is CASHSSYEQYF. The CDR3 coding sequence is TGTGCCAGCCATAGCTCGTACGAGCAGTACTTC.

This clonotype has ten or more counts. The chain links TRBV20-1 to TRBJ2-7; 13 nucleotides match TRBD2. Germline V gene sequence: CDR1 DFQATT, CDR2 SNEGSKA (reference sequence). The V segment lost 6 bases and the J segment 3 bases; nucleotides outside the gene matches: 2. The length of the CDR3 is 13 residues. CDR3: CSAGTSGNYEQYF. In DNA, the CDR3 is TGCAGTGCCGGGACTAGCGGGAACTACGAGCAGTACTTC.

There are many counts of this clonotype. CDR3 sequence: CASSIPGEGQLGFYEQYF. For the CDR3, the DNA is TGCGCCAGCAGCATCCCGGGTGAGGGACAGCTTGGATTCTACGAGCAGTACTTC. The chain couples TRBV5-1 to TRBJ2-7, with 7 nucleotides matching TRBD1. The V and J ends lost 4 bases and 3 bases, in that order; junction bases with no gene match: 19. The CDR3 length is 18 residues. CDR1 and CDR2 (germline): SGHRS, YFSETQ.

The sample holds many counts of this clonotype. This chain connects TRBV25-1 to TRBJ1-3, with TRBD1 identical over 9 bases. With 4 bases clipped from V and 3 bases from J, the junction kept 1 base outside the gene matches. Germline V gives CDR1 MGHDK, CDR2 SYGVNS. The CDR3 has 14 residues. CDR3 protein: CASSGGQGGNTIYF. The CDR3, as DNA: TGTGCCAGCAGTGGGGGACAGGGTGGAAACACCATATATTTT. The full variable domain, with the rest looked up from reference TRBV25-1 and TRBJ1-3, is EADIYQTPRYLVIGTGKKITLECSQTMGHDKMYWYQQDPGMELHLIHYSYGVNSTEKGDLSSESTVSRIRTEHFPLTLESARPSHTSQYLCASSGGQGGNTIYFGEGSWLTVV.

This clonotype was counted at least ten times. The chain has TRBV5-1 and TRBJ1-1, with a possible D match to TRBD1 (5 bases). Germline V gene sequence: CDR1 SGHRS, CDR2 YFSETQ. Trimming took 0 bases from V and 4 from J, leaving 19 bases between them. The CDR3 runs to 17 residues. CDR3 residues: CASSLAGGATRGTEAFF. The CDR3 DNA sequence: TGCGCCAGCAGCTTGGCCGGTGGAGCTACGAGGGGCACTGAAGCTTTCTTT. The full variable domain, completed using reference TRBV5-1 and TRBJ1-1, is KAGVTQTPRYLIKTRGQQVTLSCSPISGHRSVSWYQQTPGQGLQFLFEYFSETQRNKGNFPGRFSGRQFSNSRSEMNVSTLELGDSALYLCASSLAGGATRGTEAFFGQGTRLTVV.

At least ten counts were recorded for this clonotype. The chain links TRBV30 to TRBJ2-6; tentatively, D is TRBD1 or TRBD2 (5 bases each). Between the trimmed V and J ends, which lost 4 bases and 4 bases, there was a span of 14 bases. The CDR3 runs to 15 residues. Germline assignment: CDR1 GTSNPN and CDR2 SVGIG (reference sequence). The CDR3, as DNA: TGTGCCTGGAACATTTGGGGGTCCGGGGCCAACGTCCTGACTTTC. Its translation is CAWNIWGSGANVLTF.

This clonotype has at least ten counts. The rearrangement links TRBV5-1 to TRBJ1-2; D not resolved. V dropped 1 base and J dropped 4 bases, with 14 bases sitting between them. The CDR3 covers 15 residues. Germline CDR1 reads SGHRS; CDR2 reads YFSETQ. The CDR3 DNA reads as TGCGCCAGCAGCTTGAAGCGGACGGAACTCTATGGCTACACCTTC. Its translation: CASSLKRTELYGYTF.

This clonotype was seen at least ten times. The chain uses TRBV28 and TRBJ2-5; 10 bases are shared with TRBD2. CDR3 size: 15 residues. CDR1 and CDR2 from the germline V gene are MDHEN and SYDVKM. Trimming at V came to 3 bases and at J to 3 bases, leaving 4 bases not matched to a gene. CDR3 in DNA: TGTGCCAGCAGTTTTCAGCGGGGGGGGAAAGAGACCCAGTACTTC. This translates into CASSFQRGGKETQYF.

This clonotype was seen at least ten times. V usage is TRBV6-2 or TRBV6-3 and J usage is TRBJ2-5; TRBD1 aligns across 7 bases. The CDR3 has 15 residues. After removal of 6 bases from V and 0 bases from J, the junction contained 7 bases not matched to a gene. The germline V gene has CDR1 MNHEY and CDR2 SVGEGT. The CDR3 spells CASRSRTGYQETQYF. The CDR3 nucleotides read TGTGCCAGCAGGTCTCGGACAGGTTACCAAGAGACCCAGTACTTC.

This clonotype has ten or more counts. The chain is built from TRBV4-1 and TRBJ2-7; D gene ambiguous. With 1 base removed from V and 4 bases from J, the gap between germline ends came to 11 bases. This CDR3 region has 14 residues. In germline, CDR1 is MGHRA, CDR2 YSYEKL. This CDR3 reads CASSQGDSRYEQYF. CDR3 nucleotides: TGCGCCAGCAGCCAAGGGGATTCAAGGTACGAGCAGTACTTC.

This clonotype was picked up many times. This chain uses TRBV24-1 with TRBJ2-2; D is possibly TRBD1 or TRBD2 (5 bases each). The germline gives CDR1 KGHDR, CDR2 SFDVKD. The CDR3 totals 14 residues. Trimming removed 3 bases from V and 8 bases from J, with 12 bases in between. CDR3 protein: CATSDPRDRGELFF. In nucleotides, the CDR3 is TGTGCCACCAGTGATCCCCGGGACCGGGGGGAGCTGTTTTTT.

Many counts were recorded for this clonotype. The V gene is TRBV30, the J gene TRBJ2-7; 10 bases align to TRBD2. J gave up 2 bases and V 0 bases, and 4 bases lay outside the gene matches. CDR3 length equals 15 residues. Per germline, CDR1 GTSNPN and CDR2 SVGIG (reference sequence). The CDR3 loop reads CAWSVTSGGAYEQYF. Here the CDR3 DNA reads TGTGCCTGGAGTGTAACCAGCGGGGGGGCCTACGAGCAGTACTTC.

The table lists this clonotype with many counts. The V call is TRBV30, the J call TRBJ2-2; 7 bases fit TRBD2. Per the germline V gene, CDR1 is GTSNPN and CDR2 is SVGIG (reference sequence). CDR3 length: 14 amino acids. Losses at the gene ends were 4 bases for V and 5 bases for J; bases not matched to a gene: 7. The CDR3 loop is CAWKRPGGTGELFF. The DNA for the CDR3 is TGTGCCTGGAAGCGGCCGGGGGGAACCGGGGAGCTGTTTTTT.